This T cell receptor (beta chain) comes out of a study of T-cell reconstitution after alpha-beta-depleted transplantation in children. Unique molecular identifiers were used in preparing the TCRbeta library. TCRdb re-called the PCR reads through MiXCR, storing one row per CDR3 protein. The sample lists 100,000 to 120,000 distinct CDR3 sequences; about a tenth were seen once. Germline CDR1 DFQATT, CDR2 SNEGSKA (reference sequence). The CDR3 covers 17 residues. Trimming cost V 0 bases and J 2 bases, with 20 bases left between them. The sequence was collected from a human donor who donated a stem cell graft to a child with acute lymphoblastic leukemia. Sequencing used PBMCs from the stem cell graft donor, obtained from the stem cell graft. V gene TRBV20-1 combines with J gene TRBJ2-7; D is tentatively TRBD1 or TRBD2 (6 bases each). In DNA, the CDR3 is TGCAGTGCTAGAGATCTTAGTCAGGAGGGGGGAACCTACGAGCAGTACTTC. It yields the protein CSARDLSQEGGTYEQYF.